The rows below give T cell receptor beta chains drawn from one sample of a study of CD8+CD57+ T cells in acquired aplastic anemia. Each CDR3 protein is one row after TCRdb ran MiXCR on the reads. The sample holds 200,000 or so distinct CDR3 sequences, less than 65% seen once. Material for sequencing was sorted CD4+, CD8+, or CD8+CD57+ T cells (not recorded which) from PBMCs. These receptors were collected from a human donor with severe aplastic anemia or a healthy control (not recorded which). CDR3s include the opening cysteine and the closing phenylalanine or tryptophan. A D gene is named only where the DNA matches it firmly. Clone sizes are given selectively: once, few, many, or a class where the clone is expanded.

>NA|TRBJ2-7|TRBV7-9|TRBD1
CASSPGTGYSYEQYF
TGTGCCAGCAGCCCCGGGACAGGATACTCCTACGAGCAGTACTTC
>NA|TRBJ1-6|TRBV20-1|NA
CSALFEGTNSPLHF
TGCAGTGCCCTTTTCGAGGGGACTAATTCACCCCTCCACTTT
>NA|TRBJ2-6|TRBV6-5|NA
CASRRGQSGANVLTF
TGTGCCAGCAGGCGAGGACAGTCTGGGGCCAACGTCCTGACTTTC
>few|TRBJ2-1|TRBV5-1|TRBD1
CASSLDEQGFNEQFF
TGCGCCAGCAGCTTGGACGAACAGGGGTTCAATGAGCAGTTCTTC
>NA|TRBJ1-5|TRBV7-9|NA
CASTTGRQPQHF
TGTGCCAGCACAACTGGGAGGCAGCCCCAGCATTTT
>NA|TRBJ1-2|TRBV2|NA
CASSRPGLYGYTF
TGTGCCAGCAGTAGGCCAGGGCTGTATGGCTACACCTTC
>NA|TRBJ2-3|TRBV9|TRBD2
CASSVSLWAGGDSGTQYF
TGTGCCAGCAGCGTATCACTCTGGGCGGGGGGGGACAGTGGTACGCAGTATTTT
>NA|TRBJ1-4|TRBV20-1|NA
CSARNAGRFNEKLFF
TGCAGTGCTAGGAATGCCGGCAGGTTTAATGAAAAACTGTTTTTT
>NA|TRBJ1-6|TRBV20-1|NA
CSARDGEQGWNSPLHF
TGCAGTGCTAGAGATGGGGAACAAGGATGGAATTCACCCCTCCACTTT
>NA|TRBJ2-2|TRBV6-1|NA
CAGGTGRAHGELFF
TGTGCCGGAGGGACGGGCAGGGCCCACGGGGAGCTGTTTTTT
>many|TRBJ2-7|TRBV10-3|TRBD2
CAISVDAGGPYEQYF
TGTGCCATCAGTGTTGATGCGGGAGGGCCTTACGAGCAGTACTTC
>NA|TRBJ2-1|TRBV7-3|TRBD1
CASSTGQGSSYNEQFF
TGTGCCAGCAGCACCGGACAGGGAAGCTCCTACAATGAGCAGTTCTTC
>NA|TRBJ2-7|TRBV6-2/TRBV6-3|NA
CASSSPPRGEDEQYF
TGTGCCAGCAGTTCCCCCCCCCGGGGTGAGGACGAGCAGTACTTC
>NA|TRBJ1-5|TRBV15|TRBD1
CATSRGQGHMSNQPQHF
TGTGCCACCAGCAGAGGACAGGGACATATGAGCAATCAGCCCCAGCATTTT
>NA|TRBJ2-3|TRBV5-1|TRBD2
CASSLEGLAVVDTQYF
TGCGCCAGCAGCTTGGAAGGACTAGCAGTTGTAGATACGCAGTATTTT
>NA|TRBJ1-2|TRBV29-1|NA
CSVPRLPDNYGYTF
TGCAGCGTCCCCCGACTCCCGGATAACTATGGCTACACCTTC
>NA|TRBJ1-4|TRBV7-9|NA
CASSFAMGEKLFF
TGTGCCAGCAGCTTTGCGATGGGTGAGAAACTGTTTTTT
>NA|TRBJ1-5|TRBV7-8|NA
CASSLVRGIYQPQHF
TGTGCCAGCAGCTTAGTAAGGGGCATCTATCAGCCCCAGCATTTT
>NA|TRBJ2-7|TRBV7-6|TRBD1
CASSLSNYRGVSYEQYF
TGTGCCAGCAGCTTATCAAACTACAGGGGGGTCTCCTACGAGCAGTACTTC
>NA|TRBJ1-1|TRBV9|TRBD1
CASSPGQGRHTEAFF
TGTGCCAGCAGCCCAGGACAGGGCCGTCACACTGAAGCTTTCTTT
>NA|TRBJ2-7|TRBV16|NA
CASSRQAAYEQYF
TGTGCCAGCAGCCGACAGGCGGCCTACGAGCAGTACTTC
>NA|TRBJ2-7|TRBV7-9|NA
CASSPWVAYEQYF
TGTGCCAGCAGCCCATGGGTCGCCTACGAGCAGTACTTC
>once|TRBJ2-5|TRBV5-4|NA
CASSQRVAQETQCF
TGCGCCAGCAGCCAGAGGGTTGCTCAAGAGACCCAGTGCTTC